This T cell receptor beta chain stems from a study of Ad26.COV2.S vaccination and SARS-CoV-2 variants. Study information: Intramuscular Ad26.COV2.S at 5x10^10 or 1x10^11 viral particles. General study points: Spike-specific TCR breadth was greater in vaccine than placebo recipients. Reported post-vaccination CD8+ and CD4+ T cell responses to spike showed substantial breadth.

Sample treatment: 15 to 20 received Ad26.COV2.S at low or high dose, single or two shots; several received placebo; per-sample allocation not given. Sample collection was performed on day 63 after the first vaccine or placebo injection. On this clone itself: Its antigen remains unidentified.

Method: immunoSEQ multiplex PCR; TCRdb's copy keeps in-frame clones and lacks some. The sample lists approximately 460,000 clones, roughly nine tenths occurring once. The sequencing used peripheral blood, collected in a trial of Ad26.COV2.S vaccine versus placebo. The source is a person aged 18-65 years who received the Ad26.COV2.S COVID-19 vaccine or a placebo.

The CDR3 nucleotides are TGTGCCAGCAGCCACCGGGGACTTTCCTACGAGCAGTACTTC. The encoded protein is CASSHRGLSYEQYF. This chain joins TRBV3-1 (or the pseudogene TRBV3-2) and TRBJ2-7; D perhaps matches TRBD2 (6 bases). The CDR3 runs 14 residues. With 3 bases removed from V and 1 base from J, the gap between germline ends came to 10 bases. Germline CDR1 and CDR2: LGHDT and YNNKEL (reference sequence).